The clone carrying this T cell receptor beta chain has a handful of counts. Its target is not known. This entry belongs to a study of T cells after yellow fever vaccination. Broader study findings: Though it reached lower strength, the secondary response hit its peak faster, day 5 versus 15. Among all clonotypes, a small share was observed in both CD4 and CD8 compartments. Most clones from primary vaccination were detected again post-booster (about 96% CD4, around 88% CD8).

The CDR3 is 15 residues long. Synthesis of TCR cDNA relied on 5'RACE template switching, which attached a universal primer site and UMIs. Each CDR3 protein is one row after TCRdb ran MiXCR on the 5' RACE reads. The sample lists about 140,000 distinct CDR3 sequences; 7.7% were seen once. The chain uses TRBV21-1 and TRBJ2-7; the DNA was not used to check the table's D call, TRBD1. TRBV21-1 counts as a pseudogene. The clonotype comes from a man aged 25-45 years who received the YFV17D yellow fever vaccine. This sample comprised CD4+ T cells sorted from PBMCs, obtained 5 days after the yellow fever booster vaccination. In DNA form, the CDR3 reads TGTGCCAGCACTCGCCGGGTCGGGGGCTCCTACGAGCAGTACTTC. It codes for CASTRRVGGSYEQYF.